This T cell receptor (beta chain) was obtained from a study of blood T cell repertoires in COVID-19. Looking at the study overall: Collection of acute and convalescent COVID-19 samples took place in the United States, Italy and Spain. T cells, B-cell-depleted T cells, or PBMCs supplied cDNA or gDNA.

Original processing methods: Researchers report that nucleated cell counts were estimated from reference gene primer amplification. TCRdb's copy holds only in-frame clones and misses some; the assay was immunoSEQ multiplex PCR. D and trimming were read from the DNA, whereas the V and J calls and clone size are those reported in that table. The sample lists about 190,000 clones, roughly 80% occurring once. This clone appeared a few times. The CDR3 has 20 residues. The V and J ends lost 2 bases and 7 bases, in that order; junction bases with no gene match: 17. Germline V lookup: CDR1 MNHNS, CDR2 SASEGT.

The sequenced sample consisted of peripheral blood. The chain combines TRBV6-1 with TRBJ2-1; 13 positions agree with TRBD2. The clonotype originates from a woman between 50 and 59 years old with acute or convalescent COVID-19. The CDR3 protein is CASSESSWGPGLAGLNEQFF. CDR3 sequence (DNA): TGTGCCAGCAGTGAAAGCTCATGGGGGCCGGGACTAGCGGGATTGAATGAGCAGTTCTTC.